These T cell receptor beta chains were read from a single sample in a study of neurological immune-mediated disorders. TCRdb processed the 5' RACE reads anew with MiXCR; each CDR3 protein has one entry. The sample includes around 68,000 distinct CDR3 sequences, over 4% of them seen just once. Sequenced: PBMCs. These receptors were obtained from a man aged 50-60 years with multiple sclerosis. The CDR3 runs from the conserved cysteine through the conserved F or W. A D gene is named only where the DNA matches it firmly. For some rows the clone size is stated as once, few or many, or as a class when expanded; others skip it.

clone size	J gene	D gene	V gene	CDR3 DNA	CDR3 protein
many	TRBJ1-2	-	TRBV3-1	TGTGCCAGCAGCCAAGCCTCGGGGGGCGCGAGGATCAACTATGGCTACACCTTC	CASSQASGGARINYGYTF
once	TRBJ1-1	-	TRBV28	TGTGCCAGCAGCCCGATTGGGGCAGCGGGGGACACTGAAGCTTTCTTT	CASSPIGAAGDTEAFF
many	TRBJ2-7	TRBD2	TRBV20-1	TGCAGTGCTAGTAAGAGGTCGACTAGCGGGGGGGCAATTGGTTACGAGCAGTACTTC	CSASKRSTSGGAIGYEQYF
many	TRBJ2-7	-	TRBV5-5	TGTGCCAGCAGCCGACCGACAGGTTTCTACGAGCAGTACTTC	CASSRPTGFYEQYF
-	TRBJ1-1	-	TRBV10-3	TGTGCCATCATGGTGTCAGGGACGAACACTGAAGCTTTCTTT	CAIMVSGTNTEAFF
many	TRBJ2-3	-	TRBV20-1	TGCAGTGCTAGACTACTCAGCACAGATACGCAGTATTTT	CSARLLSTDTQYF
many	TRBJ1-5	-	TRBV10-3	TGTGCCATCAGTGAGTCGAGCAATCAGCCCCAGCATTTT	CAISESSNQPQHF
-	TRBJ1-5	TRBD1	TRBV6-5	TGTGCCAGCAGTCAGGGGGCTCAATACAATCAGCCCCAGAATTTT	CASSQGAQYNQPQNF
many	TRBJ2-3	TRBD1	TRBV7-9	TGTGCCAGCAGCTTGACAGGGTCGGTCGCAGATACGCAGTATTTT	CASSLTGSVADTQYF
many	TRBJ2-2	-	TRBV20-1	TGCAGTGCTAAATCAGTTTCCGTGGGGGACGCCGGGGAGCTGTTTTTT	CSAKSVSVGDAGELFF
many	TRBJ2-1	-	TRBV2	TGTGCCAGCAGTTTCGCAGTCTCCGGGGGTGAGCAGTTCTTC	CASSFAVSGGEQFF
many	TRBJ1-1	TRBD1	TRBV20-1	TGCAGTGCCCCTCGGACAGGCCGGGAGACTGAAGCTTTCTTT	CSAPRTGRETEAFF
many	TRBJ2-1	TRBD1	TRBV20-1	TGCAGTGCCGCAGGGGGCTACAATGAGCAGTTCTTC	CSAAGGYNEQFF
many	TRBJ1-1	-	TRBV12-3/TRBV12-4	TGTGCCAGCAGCCTTCGGGACTGGGCTAGGTACACTGAAGCTTTCTTT	CASSLRDWARYTEAFF
few	TRBJ2-3	-	TRBV7-2	TGTGCCAGCAGCTTAGCGGTTTTGGACACAGATACGCAGTATTTT	CASSLAVLDTDTQYF
many	TRBJ2-7	TRBD1	TRBV2	TGTGCCAGCAGCCGGGACAGATTTTCCTACGAGCAGTACTTC	CASSRDRFSYEQYF
-	TRBJ2-7	TRBD1	TRBV5-1	TGCGCCAGCAGCTTGGGGGGGACAGCAAGCTACGAGCAGTACTTC	CASSLGGTASYEQYF
many	TRBJ2-6	TRBD1	TRBV5-1	TGCGCCAGCAGAGAGGACAGGGGCGCTGGTGGGGCCAACGTCCTGACTTTC	CASREDRGAGGANVLTF
many	TRBJ2-2	TRBD1	TRBV12-3/TRBV12-4	TGTGCCAGCAGTCCCTCGTCAGGGGGCCTAGGGGAGCTGTTTTTT	CASSPSSGGLGELFF
many	TRBJ1-2	-	TRBV5-1	TGCGCCAGTTCGACAGAGCTCTTGTATGGCTACACCTTC	CASSTELLYGYTF
many	TRBJ2-2	TRBD2	TRBV5-1	TGCGCCAGCAGCTGGACTAGGGGTACCGGGGAGCTGTTTTTT	CASSWTRGTGELFF
many	TRBJ2-3	TRBD2	TRBV20-1	TGCAGTGCTAGTGGCATACGCGGGGGGTTCACAGATACGCAGTATTTT	CSASGIRGGFTDTQYF
many	TRBJ1-4	TRBD1	TRBV5-1	TGCGCCAGCAGCCTAGGGACAGGGATTAATGAAAAACTGTTTTTT	CASSLGTGINEKLFF
many	TRBJ1-1	-	TRBV5-1	TGCGCCAGCAGCTTGGCATCTCTTGGTGGAGAAACTGAAGCTTTCTTT	CASSLASLGGETEAFF
many	TRBJ2-5	-	TRBV5-1	TGCGCCAGCAGCTTGGCCGGGAGCCAAGAGACCCAGTACTTC	CASSLAGSQETQYF
many	TRBJ1-2	-	TRBV7-2	TGTGCCAGCAGCTTAACAGGGTTTGGCTACACCTTC	CASSLTGFGYTF
many	TRBJ1-2	-	TRBV27	TGTGCCAGCAGTTCTCTGCACCTAGGTGGCTACACCTTC	CASSSLHLGGYTF
many	TRBJ2-2	-	TRBV11-2	TGTGCCAGCAGCTTAGGCCACAGCTGGGGCTTCACCGGGGAGCTGTTTTTT	CASSLGHSWGFTGELFF
many	TRBJ1-5	TRBD1	TRBV19	TGTGCCAGCAGACAGGGGAATCAGCCCCAGCATTTT	CASRQGNQPQHF
few	TRBJ2-1	TRBD2	TRBV20-1	TGCAGTGCCCCTGGGCTAGCGGGGCTATACAATGAGCAGTTCTTC	CSAPGLAGLYNEQFF
many	TRBJ1-2	-	TRBV5-4	TGTGCCAGCAGCTTGGTAGCAGGGTCTGGCTACACCTTC	CASSLVAGSGYTF
many	TRBJ2-1	TRBD2	TRBV7-8	TGTGCCAGCAGCTTAGTAGGGACTAACAATGAGCAGTTCTTC	CASSLVGTNNEQFF
few	TRBJ2-3	-	TRBV5-1	TGCGCCAGCAGCTTGGACTCCCAGGGTGGTGATACGCAGTATTTT	CASSLDSQGGDTQYF
-	TRBJ1-6	-	TRBV20-1	TGCAGTGCTAGACCCGTAGGACCCTATAATTCACCCCTCAACTTT	CSARPVGPYNSPLNF
many	TRBJ1-5	TRBD1	TRBV6-5	TGTGCCAGCAGTCGAACAACAGGGGTTCCTCAGCCCCAGAATTTT	CASSRTTGVPQPQNF
many	TRBJ2-1	-	TRBV7-7	TGTGCTAGCAGCTTAGGGCCTGGGAGGAGCTCCTACAATGAGCAGTTCTTC	CASSLGPGRSSYNEQFF
many	TRBJ2-2	-	TRBV20-1	TGCAGTGCTAGCCGAAGACCGAGCACCGGGGAGCTGTTTTTT	CSASRRPSTGELFF
many	TRBJ1-1	-	TRBV5-1	TGCGCCAGCAGCTTGGTTCCGGGCTTCGACACTGAAGCTTTCTTT	CASSLVPGFDTEAFF
-	TRBJ1-6	TRBD1	TRBV27	TGTGCCAGCAGGACAGGGGGCCGGGGTTCACCCCTCCACTTT	CASRTGGRGSPLHF
many	TRBJ2-7	TRBD2	TRBV20-1	TGCAGTGCCAGACTAGCGGGGGGGTCTTCCTACGAGCAGTACTTC	CSARLAGGSSYEQYF
many	TRBJ2-2	-	TRBV20-1	TGCAGTGCTAGAGATCGGAGGTCTGACACCGGGGAGCTGTTTTTT	CSARDRRSDTGELFF
many	TRBJ2-5	-	TRBV3-1	TGTGCCAGCGCCGGAGAGACCCAGTACTTC	CASAGETQYF